A single sample gave rise to the 3 T cell receptor beta chains below, sequenced in a study of cytomegalovirus exposure and HLA in healthy donors. A multiplex PCR was run with 60 Vbeta primers and 13 Jbeta primers. Some clones are missing from TCRdb's copy, which holds only in-frame ones; the method was immunoSEQ multiplex PCR. The data show 130,000 or so clones, about 80% seen once. Sequencing was carried out using PBMCs. The receptors shown here come from a woman aged 40 to 50 in good health and CMV-seronegative.

This chain uses TRBV7-9 with TRBJ1-5; D uncertain. This CDR3 spans 13 amino acids. Germline CDR1 and CDR2: SEHNR and FQNEAQ (reference sequence). Trimming took off 3 bases at V and 10 bases at J, with 13 bases between the two ends. The CDR3 DNA follows: TGTGCCAGCAGCTTGGAGGCTGGAGAACCCCAGCATTTT. Residues: CASSLEAGEPQHF.

The chain combines TRBV5-8 with TRBJ2-5, with 8 bases aligning to TRBD1. Germline trimming cut 2 bases from V and 5 bases from J; bases unmatched to any gene: 8. CDR3 length equals 15 residues. Germline assignment: CDR1 SGHTS and CDR2 YDEGEE. This CDR3 is CASSFWAGGRETQYF. The CDR3 DNA reads as TGTGCCAGCAGCTTTTGGGCAGGGGGCAGGGAGACCCAGTACTTC.

J is TRBJ1-2 and V is TRBV9, with 9 bases that match TRBD1. The CDR3 totals 14 residues. The junction had 8 bases not matched to a gene; V was cut back by 3 bases and J by 8 bases. Looked up from germline, CDR1 is SGDLS and CDR2 is YYNGEE. DNA of the CDR3: TGTGCCAGCAGCGCTCAACAGGGGGCTAAGGGCTACACCTTC. This translates into CASSAQQGAKGYTF.